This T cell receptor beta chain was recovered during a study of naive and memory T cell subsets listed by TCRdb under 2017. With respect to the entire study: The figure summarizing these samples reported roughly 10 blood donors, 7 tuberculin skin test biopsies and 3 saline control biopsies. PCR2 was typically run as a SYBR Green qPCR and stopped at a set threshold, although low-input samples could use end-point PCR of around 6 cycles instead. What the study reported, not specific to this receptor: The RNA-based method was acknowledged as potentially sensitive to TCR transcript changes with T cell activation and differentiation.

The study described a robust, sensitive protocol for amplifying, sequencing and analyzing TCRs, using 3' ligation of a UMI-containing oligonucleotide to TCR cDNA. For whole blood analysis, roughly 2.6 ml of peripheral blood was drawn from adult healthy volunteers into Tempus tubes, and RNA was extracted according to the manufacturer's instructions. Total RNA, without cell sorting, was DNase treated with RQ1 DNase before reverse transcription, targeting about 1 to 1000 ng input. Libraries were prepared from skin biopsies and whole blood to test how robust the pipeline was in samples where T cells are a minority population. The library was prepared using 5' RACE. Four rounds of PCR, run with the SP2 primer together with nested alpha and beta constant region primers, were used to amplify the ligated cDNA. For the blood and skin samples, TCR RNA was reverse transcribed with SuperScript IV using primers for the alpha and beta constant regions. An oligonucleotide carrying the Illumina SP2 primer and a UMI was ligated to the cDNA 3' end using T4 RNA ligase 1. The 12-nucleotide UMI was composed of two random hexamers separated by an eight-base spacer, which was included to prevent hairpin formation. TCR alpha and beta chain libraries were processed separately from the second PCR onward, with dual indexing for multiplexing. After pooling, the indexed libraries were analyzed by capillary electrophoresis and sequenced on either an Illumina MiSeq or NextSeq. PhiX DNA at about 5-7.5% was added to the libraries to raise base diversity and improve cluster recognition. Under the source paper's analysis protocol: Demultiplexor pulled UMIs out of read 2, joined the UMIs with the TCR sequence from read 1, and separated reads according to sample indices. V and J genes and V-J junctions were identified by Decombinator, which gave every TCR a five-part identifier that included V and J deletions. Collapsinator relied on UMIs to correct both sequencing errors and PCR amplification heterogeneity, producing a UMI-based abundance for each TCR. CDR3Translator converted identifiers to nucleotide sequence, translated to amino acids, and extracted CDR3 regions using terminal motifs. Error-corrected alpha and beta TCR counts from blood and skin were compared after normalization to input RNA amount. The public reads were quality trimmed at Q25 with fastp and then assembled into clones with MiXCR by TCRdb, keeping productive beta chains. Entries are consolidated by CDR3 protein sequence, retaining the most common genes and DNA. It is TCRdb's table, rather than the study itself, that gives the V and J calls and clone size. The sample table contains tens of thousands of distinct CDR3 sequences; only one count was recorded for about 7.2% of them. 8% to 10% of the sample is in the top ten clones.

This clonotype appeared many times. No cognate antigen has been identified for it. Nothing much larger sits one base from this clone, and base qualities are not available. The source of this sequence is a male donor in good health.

The CDR3 has the sequence CASRRMTGDGYTF. At the DNA level, the sequence is TGTGCCAGCAGGCGTATGACAGGGGATGGCTACACCTTC. The receptor chain draws on TRBV6-5 and TRBJ1-2; the junction holds 8 bases that match TRBD1. From the cysteine through the phenylalanine, the CDR3 covers 13 amino acids. The only DNA kept is the CDR3, 39 bases in frame from the first base. The germline V end is reduced by 6 bases and the J end by 6 bases; junction bases left unmatched: 6. In the germline V gene, CDR1 corresponds to MNHEY and CDR2 to SVGAGI.